The 28 T cell receptor beta chains in this list originate from one sample, sequenced in a study of CD8 T cells in Susac syndrome (dated by TCRdb to the late 2010s). Receptor libraries were prepared by the immunoSEQ multiplex PCR assay. RNA was extracted with the RNeasy kit and roughly 0.45 to 1 ug was reverse transcribed using random hexamers. In TCRdb, the public reads were trimmed at Q25 with fastp and aligned with MiXCR, with productive beta chains retained. Entries that share a CDR3 protein sequence are merged under the most common genes and DNA. This sample has some 75,000 distinct CDR3 sequences in its table, and approximately 93% of those were observed once. The leading ten clones occupy approximately 0.45% of the sample. The sequencing input was CD8+ T cells from PBMCs. Receptor source: a human donor with Susac syndrome.

This clonotype was picked up one time. The chain joins TRBV6-6 to TRBJ2-1; 9 nucleotides align to TRBD2. V gave up 2 bases and J gave up 9 bases; unmatched junction bases: 5. This CDR3 spans 14 amino acids. Germline V gene sequence: CDR1 MNHNY, CDR2 SVGAGI (reference sequence). The CDR3 region has the DNA TGTGCCAGCAGTTACGTTGGGACTAGCAGTGAGCAGTTCTTC. Its translation: CASSYVGTSSEQFF.

The J gene is TRBJ2-1, the V gene TRBV2; no clear D. The V gene lost 6 bases and the J gene lost 2 bases, with 14 bases spanning the gap. The CDR3 spans 15 residues. Germline lookup yields CDR1 SNHLY and CDR2 FYNNEI. CDR3 in DNA: TGTGCCAGCAGACCCCCCGGGTGGGCCTACAATGAGCAGTTCTTC. Translation: CASRPPGWAYNEQFF.

This clonotype has just a few counts. This chain links TRBV5-1 with TRBJ1-5; tentatively, D is TRBD1 (5 bases). This CDR3 has 14 amino acids. The germline gives CDR1 SGHRS, CDR2 YFSETQ. V lost 3 bases and J 3 bases, leaving 10 bases between the germline ends. In DNA form, the CDR3 reads TGCGCCAGCAGCTCTGGGGGATACAATCAGCCCCAGCATTTT. Residues: CASSSGGYNQPQHF.

The chain couples TRBV3-1 to TRBJ1-1; TRBD1 matches at 7 bases. The V gene's germline CDR1 is LGHDT and CDR2 YNNKEL (reference sequence). V trimming: 5 bases; J trimming: 1 base; junction bases outside the gene matches: 4. The CDR3 consists of 14 residues. This CDR3 is CASSTGTENTEAFF. CDR3 bases: TGTGCCAGCAGCACCGGGACAGAGAACACTGAAGCTTTCTTT.

V and J are TRBV7-9 and TRBJ2-5, with 12 positions matching TRBD2. Germline CDR1 is SEHNR and CDR2 is FQNEAQ (reference sequence). This CDR3 has 15 residues. V lost 5 bases and J lost 7; bases outside the gene matches: 8. CDR3 loop: CASSPSGGVSGTQYF. CDR3 DNA sequence: TGTGCCAGCAGCCCTAGCGGGGGGGTCTCCGGGACCCAGTACTTC.

This rearrangement joins TRBV6-4 to TRBJ1-6; no definite D call. The CDR3 has 15 amino acids. Between the trimmed V and J ends, which lost 1 base and 5 bases, there was a span of 9 bases. In germline, CDR1 is MRHNA, CDR2 SNTAGT. The CDR3 DNA reads as TGTGCCAGCAGTGACTTGCACAGCGATAATTCACCCCTCCACTTT. This translates into CASSDLHSDNSPLHF.

The rearrangement joins TRBV4-3 to TRBJ1-1, with no clear D. CDR3 length: 15 amino acids. The V gene lost 3 bases and the J gene lost 1 base, with 12 bases spanning the gap. Germline V lookup: CDR1 LGHNA, CDR2 YSLEER. CDR3 amino acids: CASSQLYSPNTEAFF. The CDR3, as DNA: TGCGCCAGCAGCCAGTTGTACTCTCCGAACACTGAAGCTTTCTTT.

The chain uses TRBV20-1 and TRBJ1-1; TRBD1 might be the D (6 bases). This CDR3 region has 13 residues. V was clipped by 2 bases and J by 5 bases, with 12 bases between them. Germline V lookup: CDR1 DFQATT, CDR2 SNEGSKA (reference sequence). As DNA, the CDR3 is TGCAGTGCTAGATCAAATACAGGGACTGAAGCTTTCTTT. This gives the protein CSARSNTGTEAFF.

The CDR3: CSVEPPDRVVNQGETEAFF. The CDR3 DNA reads TGCAGCGTTGAACCCCCGGACAGGGTAGTCAACCAAGGTGAAACTGAAGCTTTCTTT. This rearrangement joins TRBV29-1 to TRBJ1-1; 8 positions agree with TRBD1. The V gene end was trimmed by 2 bases and the J gene end by 5 bases; junction bases not matched to a gene: 22. The CDR3 covers 19 residues. CDR1 is SQVTM and CDR2 is ANQGSEA in the germline V gene. Variable domain in full (rest from reference TRBV29-1 and TRBJ1-1): SAVISQKPSRDICQRGTSLTIQCQVDSQVTMMFWYRQQPGQSLTLIATANQGSEATYESGFVIDKFPISRPNLTFSTLTVSNMSPEDSSIYLCSVEPPDRVVNQGETEAFFGQGTRLTVV.

The chain has TRBV5-6 and TRBJ2-4, with a possible D match to TRBD2 (6 bases). This CDR3 has 16 amino acids. CDR1 is SGHDT, CDR2 YYEEEE, per germline. Trimming stripped 0 bases from V and 0 bases from J, with 10 bases between. CDR3 bases: TGTGCCAGCAGCTTGGGAGGGACTTTAGCCAAAAACATTCAGTACTTC. Residues: CASSLGGTLAKNIQYF. Full variable domain (outside the CDR3, taken from reference TRBV5-6 and TRBJ2-4): DAGVTQSPTHLIKTRGQQVTLRCSPKSGHDTVSWYQQALGQGPQFIFQYYEEEERQRGNFPDRFSGHQFPNYSSELNVNALLLGDSALYLCASSLGGTLAKNIQYFGAGTRLSVL.

V usage is TRBV20-1 and J usage is TRBJ2-7; 13 positions match TRBD2. The length of the CDR3 is 14 residues. V lost 6 bases to trimming and J lost 1 base; unmatched junction nucleotides: 3. CDR1 and CDR2 (germline): DFQATT, SNEGSKA (reference sequence). The CDR3 DNA reads as TGCAGTGCATGGGGACTAGCGGGATCCTACGAGCAGTACTTC. It yields the protein CSAWGLAGSYEQYF.

This clonotype was detected a few times. The chain uses TRBV19 and TRBJ2-5, with 7 bases aligning to TRBD1. CDR3 length: 13 amino acids. CDR1 is LNHDA and CDR2 is SQIVND in the germline V gene (reference sequence). After removal of 5 bases from V and 1 base from J, the junction contained 1 base not matched to a gene. CDR3 nucleotide sequence: TGTGCCAGTAGTCGGGACAGCCAAGAGACCCAGTACTTC. Translating gives CASSRDSQETQYF.

This chain joins TRBV12-3 or TRBV12-4 and TRBJ1-2; 7 bases match TRBD1. This CDR3 region has 14 residues. Trimming cost V 1 base and J 6 bases; bases outside gene matches: 5. CDR3 nucleotides: TGTGCCAGCAGTTTAGACAGGGGATACGATGGCTACACCTTC. Its protein product is CASSLDRGYDGYTF.

CDR3 loop: CASSPLKAKNIQYF. As DNA, the CDR3 is TGTGCCAGCAGCCCCCTGAAAGCCAAAAACATTCAGTACTTC. The chain is built from TRBV12-3 or TRBV12-4 and TRBJ2-4; D is uncertain. The CDR3 runs 14 residues. Trimming removed 6 bases at V and 0 bases at J, with 9 bases between.

This clonotype has only a few counts. The J gene is TRBJ1-1, the V gene TRBV19, with no clear D. V shed 5 bases and J shed 2 bases, with 6 bases lying between them. Germline V CDR1 and CDR2: LNHDA, SQIVND (reference sequence). This CDR3 spans 12 amino acids. The CDR3 protein is CASSLTNTEAFF. CDR3 coding DNA: TGTGCCAGTAGTCTGACCAACACTGAAGCTTTCTTT.

The rearrangement links TRBV7-9 to TRBJ2-1; the D gene is possibly TRBD2 (7 bases). V lost 0 bases and J 9 bases, leaving 18 bases between the germline ends. The germline V gene has CDR1 SEHNR and CDR2 FQNEAQ (reference sequence). CDR3 length equals 16 residues. The CDR3 loop reads CASSLASGDYGSEQFF. DNA of the CDR3: TGTGCCAGCAGCTTAGCATCAGGGGACTACGGAAGTGAGCAGTTCTTC.

The V gene is TRBV20-1, the J gene TRBJ2-1, with a tentative D call TRBD2 (6 bases). CDR1 DFQATT and CDR2 SNEGSKA come from the germline V gene (reference sequence). Trimming removed 0 bases at V and 7 bases at J, with 22 bases between. This CDR3 has 17 residues. This CDR3 reads CSARDNLGGDPGNEQFF. CDR3 coding DNA: TGCAGTGCTAGAGATAACTTAGGCGGGGACCCGGGGAATGAGCAGTTCTTC.

A single count supports this clonotype. The V gene is TRBV6-5, the J gene TRBJ2-1; 11 bases map to TRBD2. V lost 2 bases and J lost 7; bases outside the gene matches: 7. From germline, CDR1 is MNHEY and CDR2 SVGAGI. This CDR3 spans 16 amino acids. CDR3 protein: CASSYTPLAGGNEQFF. The CDR3 nucleotides are TGTGCCAGCAGTTACACGCCTCTAGCGGGAGGTAATGAGCAGTTCTTC.

The chain recombines TRBV15 with TRBJ2-3, with TRBD2 identical over 9 bases. After removal of 3 bases from V and 6 bases from J, the junction contained 7 bases not matched to a gene. The CDR3 sequence is 15 residues long. Germline-derived CDR1 and CDR2 are LNHNV and YYDKDF (reference sequence). The CDR3 protein is CATSRLAGEVDTQYF. The CDR3 DNA sequence: TGTGCCACCAGCAGGTTAGCGGGAGAGGTGGATACGCAGTATTTT.

This chain uses TRBV5-1 with TRBJ2-1; D tentatively fits TRBD1 or TRBD2 (7 bases each). Germline V lookup: CDR1 SGHRS, CDR2 YFSETQ. The length of the CDR3 is 15 residues. V was shortened by 5 bases and J by 3 bases, with 15 bases between the two germline ends. The CDR3 spells CASSLGGGGYNEQFF. CDR3 bases: TGCGCCAGCAGTCTAGGGGGCGGGGGCTACAATGAGCAGTTCTTC.

This clonotype has just one count. J is TRBJ1-5 and V is TRBV20-1, with D possibly matching TRBD1 (5 bases). Deletions cut 3 bases from V and 2 bases from J, with 8 bases between. This CDR3 has 13 amino acids. The germline V gene encodes CDR1 DFQATT and CDR2 SNEGSKA (reference sequence). CDR3 in amino acids: CSASGDGNQPQHF. The CDR3 DNA reads as TGCAGTGCTAGCGGGGACGGCAATCAGCCCCAGCATTTT.

This chain uses TRBV5-4 with TRBJ2-1; maybe TRBD2 (6 bases). The germline V gene has CDR1 SGHNT and CDR2 YYREEE (reference sequence). The CDR3 has 15 residues. The V and J ends lost 1 base and 8 bases respectively, with 16 bases between them. The CDR3 DNA reads TGTGCCAGCAGCTTGCGAAGGAGGGAGCGCGATGAGCAGTTCTTC. Translation gives CASSLRRRERDEQFF.

This clonotype was recorded a few times. V usage is TRBV29-1 and J usage is TRBJ1-1; a possible D gene is TRBD1 (5 bases). The V gene's germline CDR1 is SQVTM and CDR2 ANQGSEA. V dropped 4 bases and J dropped 5 bases, with 17 bases sitting between them. CDR3 length equals 14 residues. CDR3 nucleotides: TGCAGCGTTGTAAGGGCAGGGCTAGGTACTGAAGCTTTCTTT. Amino acid sequence: CSVVRAGLGTEAFF.

The V and J genes are TRBV15 and TRBJ1-2, with no clear D. Germline assignment: CDR1 LNHNV and CDR2 YYDKDF (reference sequence). Trimming shortened V by 0 bases and J by 8 bases, and 16 bases separated the two germline ends. This CDR3 has 15 amino acids. In DNA, the CDR3 is TGTGCCACCAGCAGAGATTATACCGGAACTCGGGGCTACACCTTC. Translating it yields CATSRDYTGTRGYTF.

The CDR3 DNA is TGTGCCAGCAGTTCCGCAGGGGCGTCCAAAAACATTCAGTACTTC. Its protein product is CASSSAGASKNIQYF. The chain carries TRBV27 and TRBJ2-4; possible D gene TRBD1, 6 bases. Trimming removed 4 bases from V and 2 bases from J, with 12 bases in between. CDR1 is MNHEY, CDR2 SMNVEV, per germline (reference sequence). This CDR3 comprises 15 residues.

The chain couples TRBV6-5 to TRBJ1-4; TRBD1 matches 7 bases. The germline V gene encodes CDR1 MNHEY and CDR2 SVGAGI. There are 15 residues in the CDR3. J was trimmed by 2 bases and V by 0 bases; bases with no gene match: 0. In nucleotides, the CDR3 is TGTGCCAGCAGTTACTCGACAGGGACTAATGAAAAACTGTTTTTT. Encoded protein: CASSYSTGTNEKLFF.

The chain recombines TRBV7-9 with TRBJ2-1, with a possible D match to TRBD2 (6 bases). Per the germline V gene, CDR1 is SEHNR and CDR2 is FQNEAQ (reference sequence). The CDR3 loop spans 15 amino acids. V was pared by 5 bases and J by 6 bases, with 17 bases between. The CDR3 coding sequence is TGTGCCAGCAGCCTGACTAGTCGTAATGTCAATGAGCAGTTCTTC. It is translated as CASSLTSRNVNEQFF. The full variable domain, completed using reference TRBV7-9 and TRBJ2-1, is DTGVSQNPRHKITKRGQNVTFRCDPISEHNRLYWYRQTLGQGPEFLTYFQNEAQLEKSRLLSDRFSAERPKGSFSTLEIQRTEQGDSAMYLCASSLTSRNVNEQFFGPGTRLTVL.

CDR3 nucleotides: TGTGCTAGTGGTTTTTCGGCAGCGCTATTTATGAACACTGAAGCTTTCTTT. Amino acid sequence: CASGFSAALFMNTEAFF. The rearrangement links TRBV12-5 to TRBJ1-1; D uncertain. Trimming removed 3 bases at V and 0 bases at J, with 17 bases between. The CDR3 loop spans 17 amino acids. Germline V gives CDR1 LGHNT, CDR2 FRNRAP.